The rows below give T cell receptor beta chains drawn from one sample of a study of CD8+CD57+ T cells in acquired aplastic anemia. In TCRdb, the reads were re-called with MiXCR into one record per CDR3 protein. The sample lists about 170,000 distinct CDR3 sequences, about 48% occurring once. The sample was sorted CD4+, CD8+, or CD8+CD57+ T cells (not recorded which) from PBMCs. The receptors were sampled from a human donor in good health. Both conserved end residues are part of each CDR3. The D gene is left open where the match is weak. For some rows the clone size is stated as once, few or many, or as a class when expanded; others skip it.

TRBD1	TRBV5-1	many	TRBJ2-7	TGCGCCAGCAGCGGCAGGACAGGGATTAGAGGCTACGAGCAGTACTTC	CASSGRTGIRGYEQYF
.	TRBV2	.	TRBJ1-1	TGTGCCAGCAGTCCTCAGGGTTTACAACGGACTGAAGCTTTCTTT	CASSPQGLQRTEAFF
TRBD1	TRBV10-3	.	TRBJ1-2	TGTGCCATCAGTGAGGGACAGGGGTATGGCTACACCTTC	CAISEGQGYGYTF
TRBD1	TRBV10-2	.	TRBJ2-5	TGCGCCAGCAGTGAGGCAGGGGGTAGTGAGACCCAGTACTTC	CASSEAGGSETQYF
.	TRBV25-1	.	TRBJ1-5	TGTGCCAGCTCACCGAAAGTGGATGTTCAGCCCCAGCATTTT	CASSPKVDVQPQHF
TRBD1	TRBV12-3/TRBV12-4	.	TRBJ2-7	TGTGCCAGCAGTCGCGGGACAGGGGAGGGCGAGCAGTACTTC	CASSRGTGEGEQYF
.	TRBV29-1	.	TRBJ2-5	TGCAGCGTTGTTCCCCAAGAGACCCAGTACTTC	CSVVPQETQYF
.	TRBV7-2	.	TRBJ1-1	TGTGCCAGCAGCTTACACGCACAGAACACTGAAGCTTTCTTT	CASSLHAQNTEAFF
TRBD2	TRBV2	.	TRBJ2-1	TGTGCCACCAGCGTCAGCGGGAGTTCCATTGAGCAGTTCTTC	CATSVSGSSIEQFF
.	TRBV12-3/TRBV12-4	many	TRBJ2-4	TGTGCCAGCAGTTGGCGCAGGGAGTCTTTAAACATTCAGTACTTC	CASSWRRESLNIQYF
.	TRBV6-2/TRBV6-3	many	TRBJ1-1	TGTGCCAGCAGGTCGGTACCAGGGCTGAACACTGAAGCTTTCTTT	CASRSVPGLNTEAFF
TRBD1	TRBV19	.	TRBJ1-2	TGTGCCACTACGACAGGGGAGGGCTATGGCTACACCTTC	CATTTGEGYGYTF
TRBD1	TRBV11-2	.	TRBJ2-3	TGTGCCAGCAGCTTGATCTACGGGACAGGAGACGACAGCACAGATACGCAGTATTTT	CASSLIYGTGDDSTDTQYF
.	TRBV20-1	.	TRBJ2-5	TGCAGTGCTAACCAGCGGGACAGGAACCAAGAGACCCAGTACTTC	CSANQRDRNQETQYF
.	TRBV19	.	TRBJ1-6	TGTGCCAGCCAGGCGGGGGGGACGGCCTCGTTTTCACCCCTCCACTTT	CASQAGGTASFSPLHF
TRBD1	TRBV18	.	TRBJ2-2	TGTGCCAGCTCACCACCGGGGACAGGGATGACCGGGGAGCTGTTTTTT	CASSPPGTGMTGELFF
TRBD1	TRBV5-1	many	TRBJ1-3	TGCGCCAGCAGCTTGGCGGGACAGCGCTCTGGAAACACCATATATTTT	CASSLAGQRSGNTIYF
.	TRBV6-1	many	TRBJ1-2	TGTGCCAGCAGTAGGGGTGGAGGGGCGGGTGGCTACACCTTC	CASSRGGGAGGYTF
TRBD1	TRBV24-1	.	TRBJ1-5	TGTGCCACCAGTGACAGAACAGGGGGCAATCAGCCCCAGCATTTT	CATSDRTGGNQPQHF
.	TRBV9	.	TRBJ2-3	TGTGCCAGCAGCGTACGCGGGGTCGCAGATACGCAGTATTTT	CASSVRGVADTQYF
.	TRBV2	.	TRBJ2-6	TGTGCCAGCAGATTAAGGGTGGAGGGGGCCAACGTCCTGACTTTC	CASRLRVEGANVLTF
TRBD1	TRBV15	.	TRBJ2-7	TGTGCCACCAGCAGCGACAGGGGCCTCTCCCAGTACTTC	CATSSDRGLSQYF
.	TRBV11-2	.	TRBJ2-3	TGTGCCAGCAGCTTAGGAGCGGTGAGCACAGATACGCAGTATTTT	CASSLGAVSTDTQYF
TRBD1	TRBV10-2	.	TRBJ2-7	TGCGCCAGCACTGGGGCAGGGGGCGGTTACGAGCAGTACTTC	CASTGAGGGYEQYF
TRBD1	TRBV5-1	few	TRBJ2-6	TGCGCCAGCAGCTTGCGGACAGGGGTCGCTGGGGCCAACGTCCTGACTTTC	CASSLRTGVAGANVLTF
.	TRBV28	.	TRBJ1-2	TGTGCCAGCATAAGCACAGACAGAAACTATGGCTACACCTTC	CASISTDRNYGYTF
TRBD1	TRBV20-1	.	TRBJ2-7	TGCAGTGCTAGATATCCGGGACAGGGTGGCGAGCCGTACTTC	CSARYPGQGGEPYF
.	TRBV7-3	many	TRBJ2-2	TGTGCCAGCAGCCCAGCCCCGGACCCACTCACCGGGGAGCTGTTTTTT	CASSPAPDPLTGELFF
TRBD1	TRBV10-3	once	TRBJ2-1	TGTGCCATCAAGGGGACAGGGGGGACCAATGAGCAGTTCTTC	CAIKGTGGTNEQFF
.	TRBV29-1	.	TRBJ1-2	TGCAGCGTTCAGGGGAACTATGGCTACACCTTC	CSVQGNYGYTF
.	TRBV5-1	.	TRBJ1-5	TGCGCCAGCAGTAAATATAGCAATCAGCCCCAGCATTTT	CASSKYSNQPQHF
.	TRBV27	.	TRBJ1-1	TGTGCCAGCAGTCCACAGGCAGGGGCGAACACTGAAGCTTTCTTT	CASSPQAGANTEAFF
.	TRBV10-3	.	TRBJ2-1	TGTGCCACCAGTGGGAGTGTGAGCTCCTGCAATGAGCAGTTCTTC	CATSGSVSSCNEQFF
TRBD2	TRBV27	few	TRBJ2-3	TGTGCCAGCAGTTTCGCGGGAGGGAGGGCAGATACGCAGTATTTT	CASSFAGGRADTQYF
TRBD2	TRBV25-1	.	TRBJ2-5	TGTGCCAGCAGCCCCGGGACTAGCGGGAGAGGGGAGACCCAGTACTTC	CASSPGTSGRGETQYF
.	TRBV24-1	.	TRBJ1-2	TGTGCCACCAGTGATAGGGGGGACTGGGGCTACACCTTC	CATSDRGDWGYTF